Following are 8 T cell receptor beta chains from one sample sequenced in a study of high-grade serous ovarian cancer treatment subgroups. The tumor samples were collected prior to definitive surgery or chemotherapy. TCRdb keeps only in-frame clones here, not all; method: immunoSEQ multiplex PCR. Found here are around 30,000 clones, about 80% of them singletons; the top ten hold 2.1%. Input material: tumor tissue. The receptors here all came from a human donor with high-grade serous ovarian cancer.

The rearrangement joins TRBV15 to TRBJ1-1, with D unclear. Trimming stripped 0 bases from V and 1 base from J, with 15 bases between. Germline assignment: CDR1 LNHNV and CDR2 YYDKDF (reference sequence). The CDR3 extends over 17 amino acids. CDR3 sequence: CATSRDMALRRNTEAFF. CDR3 nucleotide sequence: TGTGCCACCAGCAGAGATATGGCCCTGAGACGGAACACTGAAGCTTTCTTT. The complete variable domain, with remaining parts taken from reference TRBV15 and TRBJ1-1, reads DAMVIQNPRYQVTQFGKPVTLSCSQTLNHNVMYWYQQKSSQAPKLLFHYYDKDFNNEADTPDNFQSRRPNTSFCFLDIRSPGLGDTAMYLCATSRDMALRRNTEAFFGQGTRLTVV.

CDR3 nucleotide sequence: TGTGCCAGCAGTACTCCCGGGGTAGCGGGAGGGCACGGGGGTACAGATACGCAGTATTTT. Protein product: CASSTPGVAGGHGGTDTQYF. The gene calls are TRBV28 and TRBJ2-3; 11 nucleotides agree with TRBD2. The CDR3 totals 20 residues. Germline CDR1 MDHEN, CDR2 SYDVKM. The V gene end was trimmed by 5 bases and the J gene end by 3 bases; junction bases not matched to a gene: 19.

The chain carries TRBV6-5 and TRBJ2-7; D possibly uses TRBD1 or TRBD2 (5 bases each). This CDR3 has 13 residues. V lost 8 bases and J lost 0, with 11 bases in between. The germline V gene has CDR1 MNHEY and CDR2 SVGAGI. The CDR3 DNA sequence: TGTGCCAGCCGGGGCAGCTTCTCCTACGAGCAGTACTTC. This gives the protein CASRGSFSYEQYF.

The J gene is TRBJ2-1, the V gene TRBV7-8; D not resolved. Germline V lookup: CDR1 SGHVS, CDR2 FQNEAQ. The CDR3 runs to 11 residues. V was cut by 5 bases and J by 8 bases, with 7 bases left in between. As DNA, the CDR3 is TGTGCCAGCAGCCCCAGTTATGAGCAGTTCTTC. Its translation is CASSPSYEQFF. The entire variable domain, with the rest obtained from reference TRBV7-8 and TRBJ2-1, is as follows: GAGVSQSPRYKVAKRGQDVALRCDPISGHVSLFWYQQALGQGPEFLTYFQNEAQLDKSGLPSDRFFAERPEGSVSTLKIQRTQQEDSAVYLCASSPSYEQFFGPGTRLTVL.

The count of this clone is one. The rearrangement uses TRBV6-6 and TRBJ2-5, with 9 positions matching TRBD2. The CDR3 is 15 amino acids. V gave up 6 bases and J gave up 1 base; unmatched junction bases: 6. Per the germline V gene, CDR1 is MNHNY and CDR2 is SVGAGI (reference sequence). DNA for the CDR3: TGTGCCAGCAGGGTAGCGGGAGCAGCCCAAGAGACCCAGTACTTC. This codes for CASRVAGAAQETQYF.

The V gene is TRBV5-6, the J gene TRBJ1-4; D unresolved. The CDR3 runs to 14 residues. Trimming shortened V by 1 base and J by 9 bases, and 13 bases separated the two germline ends. CDR1 SGHDT and CDR2 YYEEEE come from the germline V gene. CDR3 in amino acids: CASSLPGPQKKLFF. CDR3 nucleotide sequence: TGTGCCAGCAGCTTGCCAGGTCCGCAAAAAAAACTGTTTTTT. The full variable domain, rest sourced from reference TRBV5-6 and TRBJ1-4, is DAGVTQSPTHLIKTRGQQVTLRCSPKSGHDTVSWYQQALGQGPQFIFQYYEEEERQRGNFPDRFSGHQFPNYSSELNVNALLLGDSALYLCASSLPGPQKKLFFGSGTQLSVL.

V usage is TRBV4-2 and J usage is TRBJ2-3; TRBD2 matches at 10 bases. This CDR3 has 19 amino acids. Unmatched junction bases numbered 9, after V lost 0 bases and J lost 0 bases. Germline V gene lookup returns CDR1 LGHNA and CDR2 YNFKEQ. The CDR3 here is CASSQDRASGRPSTDTQYF. CDR3 in DNA: TGTGCCAGCAGCCAAGATAGGGCTAGCGGGAGACCTAGCACAGATACGCAGTATTTT.

The chain uses TRBV19 and TRBJ1-2; TRBD1 aligns across 7 bases. Germline CDR1 is LNHDA and CDR2 is SQIVND (reference sequence). The CDR3 loop spans 14 amino acids. The ends lost 3 bases at V and 8 bases at J; junction bases unmatched: 9. The CDR3 reads CASSIGGTVGGYTF. In DNA form, the CDR3 reads TGTGCCAGTAGTATTGGCGGGACAGTAGGCGGCTACACCTTC.